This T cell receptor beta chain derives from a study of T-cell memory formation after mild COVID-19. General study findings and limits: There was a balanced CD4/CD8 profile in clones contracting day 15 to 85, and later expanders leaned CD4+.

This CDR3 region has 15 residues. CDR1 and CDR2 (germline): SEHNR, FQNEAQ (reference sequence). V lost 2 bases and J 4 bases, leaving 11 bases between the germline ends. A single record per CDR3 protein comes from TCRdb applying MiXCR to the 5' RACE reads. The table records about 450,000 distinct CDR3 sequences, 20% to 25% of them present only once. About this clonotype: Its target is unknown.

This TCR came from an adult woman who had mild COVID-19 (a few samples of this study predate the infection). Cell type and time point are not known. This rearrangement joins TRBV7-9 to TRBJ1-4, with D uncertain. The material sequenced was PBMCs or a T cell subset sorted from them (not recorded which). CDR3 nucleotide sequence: TGTGCCAGCAGCTTACGCGGGGTTTATAATGAAAAACTGTTTTTT. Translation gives CASSLRGVYNEKLFF. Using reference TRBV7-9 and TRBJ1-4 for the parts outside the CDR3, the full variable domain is DTGVSQNPRHKITKRGQNVTFRCDPISEHNRLYWYRQTLGQGPEFLTYFQNEAQLEKSRLLSDRFSAERPKGSFSTLEIQRTEQGDSAMYLCASSLRGVYNEKLFFGSGTQLSVL.